The clone carrying this T cell receptor (beta chain) was counted a few times. What it recognizes is unknown. TCRdb called the 5' RACE reads again in MiXCR, with one record for every CDR3 protein. The sample holds fewer than 700,000 distinct CDR3 sequences; around 17% are singletons and the top ten take around 11%. The record originates from a study of T-cell memory formation after mild COVID-19. Notes on the study in general: Clones contracting across day 15 to 85 had a balanced CD4/CD8 profile; later expanding clones leaned CD4+.

The CDR3 extends over 13 amino acids. Germline V gene lookup returns CDR1 SGDLS and CDR2 YYNGEE. V shed 0 bases and J shed 4 bases, with 7 bases lying between them. This chain connects TRBV9 to TRBJ1-1, with D unresolved. This receptor was identified in an adult woman who had mild COVID-19 (a few samples of this study predate the infection). Cell type and time point are not known. Specimen: PBMCs or a T cell subset sorted from them (not recorded which). The CDR3 DNA sequence: TGTGCCAGCAGCGTAGTGGCAGGCACTGAAGCTTTCTTT. The encoded protein is CASSVVAGTEAFF.